Presented here are 11 T cell receptor beta chains from one specimen sequenced in a study of OX40 agonist ivuxolimab in advanced cancers. Here immunoSEQ multiplex PCR was the method, and the copy in TCRdb shows in-frame clones only, minus some. The sample carries about 49,000 clones, 81% recorded once. Specimen: CD4+ or CD8+ T cells sorted from blood, collected in a trial of the OX40 agonist ivuxolimab. These receptor sequences come from an adult with an advanced solid tumor such as melanoma, head and neck, liver or kidney cancer.

This chain joins TRBV5-4 and TRBJ2-1; 7 bases are shared with TRBD1. The germline V gene encodes CDR1 SGHNT and CDR2 YYREEE (reference sequence). CDR3 size: 13 residues. J gave up 6 bases and V 5 bases, and 5 bases lay outside the gene matches. CDR3 nucleotide sequence: TGTGCCAGCAGTACAGGGGTAATCAATGAGCAGTTCTTC. Translated: CASSTGVINEQFF.

CDR3 DNA: TGTGCGAGAGGTGGGGGACAGGGGGCTTTTCAGACCCAGTACTTC. Translating it yields CARGGGQGAFQTQYF. The chain uses TRBV5-3 and TRBJ2-5; 12 bases line up with TRBD1. TRBV5-3 is reported as an ORF; its role is uncertain. The CDR3 is 15 residues long.

The rearrangement joins TRBV19 to TRBJ1-1, with D unresolved. Germline V lookup: CDR1 LNHDA, CDR2 SQIVND (reference sequence). Trimming removed 3 bases from V and 1 base from J, with 12 bases in between. The length of the CDR3 is 15 residues. The CDR3 nucleotides are TGTGCCAGTAGTATTACCGCCAGACCGAACACTGAAGCTTTCTTT. This gives the protein CASSITARPNTEAFF.

The gene calls are TRBV9 and TRBJ2-7, with TRBD2 as a possible D gene (6 bases). Looked up from germline, CDR1 is SGDLS and CDR2 is YYNGEE. CDR3 length: 15 amino acids. Trimming removed 0 bases at V and 2 bases at J, with 12 bases between. CDR3 DNA: TGTGCCAGCAGCGTAGGGGGCATAGCGGCCTACGAGCAGTACTTC. Translation: CASSVGGIAAYEQYF.

This clone ranks as medium-sized (0.01 to 0.1%). The gene calls are TRBV7-8 and TRBJ1-3; D is ambiguous. CDR1 and CDR2 (germline): SGHVS, FQNEAQ. The CDR3 is 12 residues long. Trimming left V 5 bases short and J 8 bases short, with 10 bases between. CDR3 loop: CASSHGGDTIYF. The CDR3 region has the DNA TGTGCCAGCAGCCACGGTGGGGACACCATATATTTT.

This rearrangement joins TRBV15 to TRBJ2-1, with 7 bases matching TRBD2. V was clipped by 5 bases and J by 7 bases; unmatched bases: 11. Germline CDR1 LNHNV, CDR2 YYDKDF (reference sequence). This CDR3 region has 15 residues. The DNA for the CDR3 is TGTGCCACCAGCCCTAGCGGAGGGTTCGGTAATGAGCAGTTCTTC. Protein product: CATSPSGGFGNEQFF. The whole variable domain, remainder taken from reference TRBV15 and TRBJ2-1, is DAMVIQNPRYQVTQFGKPVTLSCSQTLNHNVMYWYQQKSSQAPKLLFHYYDKDFNNEADTPDNFQSRRPNTSFCFLDIRSPGLGDTAMYLCATSPSGGFGNEQFFGPGTRLTVL.

This chain connects TRBV7-1 to TRBJ2-7; no firm D call. TRBV7-1 is identified as an open reading frame with a role that is uncertain. V was clipped by 5 bases and J by 4 bases, with 15 bases between them. This CDR3 has 14 amino acids. CDR3 loop: CASSENRQAYEQYF. Here the CDR3 DNA reads TGTGCCAGCAGCGAAAACCGGCAGGCTTACGAGCAGTACTTC.

This clone was seen only a few times. The V gene is TRBV6-5, the J gene TRBJ2-7; D tentatively fits TRBD1 or TRBD2 (5 bases each). The CDR3 is 15 amino acids. The V end was cut by 2 bases, the J end by 0 bases, with 11 bases between. Germline V lookup: CDR1 MNHEY, CDR2 SVGAGI. The CDR3 region is CASSYGGPPSYEQYF. The DNA of the CDR3 is TGTGCCAGCAGTTACGGGGGACCCCCCTCCTACGAGCAGTACTTC.

This chain uses TRBV29-1 with TRBJ2-1, with no clear D. Germline V gene sequence: CDR1 SQVTM, CDR2 ANQGSEA. V was clipped by 3 bases and J by 0 bases, with 9 bases between them. The CDR3 covers 14 residues. The CDR3 here is CSVEGQSSYNEQFF. The CDR3 coding sequence is TGCAGCGTTGAGGGTCAGAGCTCCTACAATGAGCAGTTCTTC.

This chain connects TRBV28 to TRBJ1-1; 8 bases match TRBD1. Looked up from germline, CDR1 is MDHEN and CDR2 is SYDVKM. J was trimmed by 4 bases and V by 4 bases; bases with no gene match: 8. This CDR3 region has 15 residues. The CDR3 region has the DNA TGTGCCAGCAGTTCTCCCGCAGGGGGCATCACTGAAGCTTTCTTT. Protein: CASSSPAGGITEAFF. The variable domain in full, completed from reference TRBV28 and TRBJ1-1, reads DVKVTQSSRYLVKRTGEKVFLECVQDMDHENMFWYRQDPGLGLRLIYFSYDVKMKEKGDIPEGYSVSREKKERFSLILESASTNQTSMYLCASSSPAGGITEAFFGQGTRLTVV.

V is TRBV11-2 and J is TRBJ2-1, with 7 bases lining up with TRBD2. Germline values: CDR1 SGHAT, CDR2 FQNNGV. With 6 bases clipped from V and 6 bases from J, the junction kept 8 bases outside the gene matches. This CDR3 comprises 14 residues. CDR3 in amino acids: CASSGSGIANEQFF. Written as DNA, the CDR3 is TGTGCCAGCAGTGGGAGCGGGATAGCCAATGAGCAGTTCTTC. The whole variable domain, remainder taken from reference TRBV11-2 and TRBJ2-1, is EAGVAQSPRYKIIEKRQSVAFWCNPISGHATLYWYQQILGQGPKLLIQFQNNGVVDDSQLPKDRFSAERLKGVDSTLKIQPAKLEDSAVYLCASSGSGIANEQFFGPGTRLTVL.